A single sample gave rise to the 20 T cell receptor beta chains below, sequenced in a study of identical twins. A single record per CDR3 protein comes from TCRdb applying MiXCR to the 5' RACE reads. The sample has hundreds of thousands of distinct CDR3 sequences, 6.5% to 9.5% seen once. The same data also went into a second study, on yellow fever vaccine responses in identical twins.

The sequenced sample consisted of memory (CD45RO+) T cells sorted from blood. The receptors derive from a woman between 18 and 29 years old in good health.

This clonotype has more than one count but fewer than ten. The J gene is TRBJ1-5, the V gene TRBV6-1; no reliable D call. Trimming removed 1 base at V and 1 base at J, with 17 bases between. Germline loops: CDR1 MNHNS, CDR2 SASEGT. The CDR3 is 18 residues long. CDR3 amino acids: CASSEGYGSSFSNQPQHF. The CDR3 region has the DNA TGTGCCAGCAGTGAAGGTTACGGCTCCTCGTTCAGCAATCAGCCCCAGCATTTT.

This clonotype was counted ten times or more. The chain recombines TRBV12-3 or TRBV12-4 with TRBJ2-1; 8 bases agree with TRBD2. CDR3 length: 15 residues. V shed 2 bases, J shed 6 bases, and the junction held 6 bases outside the gene matches. In DNA form, the CDR3 reads TGTGCCAGCAGTTTATCTGCGGGAGGTGGCAATGAGCAGTTCTTC. Its protein is CASSLSAGGGNEQFF.

This clonotype was counted only a few times. One end of the junction does not line up with germline, which may come from a read error. The chain uses TRBV7-3 and TRBJ2-1; 11 bases line up with TRBD2. The length of the CDR3 is 14 residues. Germline CDR1 and CDR2: SGHTA and FQGTGA. The CDR3 loop is CASSKGLADPRRSF. As DNA, the CDR3 is TGTGCCAGCAGTAAGGGACTAGCGGACCCTAGAAGGTCCTTC.

This chain joins TRBV5-1 and TRBJ2-1; 12 nucleotides match TRBD2. V dropped 0 bases and J dropped 7; count of bases not matched to a gene: 11. Germline V CDR1 and CDR2: SGHRS, YFSETQ. The CDR3 covers 18 residues. The chain's CDR3 is CASSLDGRTSGISNEQFF. The CDR3 nucleotides read TGCGCCAGCAGCTTGGACGGTAGGACTAGCGGGATTTCTAATGAGCAGTTCTTC. Drawing the rest from reference TRBV5-1 and TRBJ2-1, the complete variable domain is KAGVTQTPRYLIKTRGQQVTLSCSPISGHRSVSWYQQTPGQGLQFLFEYFSETQRNKGNFPGRFSGRQFSNSRSEMNVSTLELGDSALYLCASSLDGRTSGISNEQFFGPGTRLTVL.

This chain uses TRBV27 with TRBJ2-5, with 11 bases identical to TRBD2. This CDR3 is built from 14 residues. CDR1 and CDR2 (germline): MNHEY, SMNVEV (reference sequence). V lost 5 bases and J lost 7; bases outside the gene matches: 6. The CDR3 DNA reads as TGTGCCAGCAGTACAGCCGGGACTAGCGGGACCCAGTACTTC. Protein sequence: CASSTAGTSGTQYF.

The chain uses TRBV6-1 and TRBJ2-6; D ambiguous. The germline V gene has CDR1 MNHNS and CDR2 SASEGT. The CDR3 loop spans 17 amino acids. Trimming removed 7 bases from V and 2 bases from J, with 18 bases in between. As DNA, the CDR3 is TGTGCCAGCACCCAAAAGCAGCCGGATCCTGGGGCCAACGTCCTGACTTTC. Its protein is CASTQKQPDPGANVLTF.

This clonotype has ten or more counts. The rearrangement joins TRBV7-9 to TRBJ1-4, with D perhaps TRBD1 (5 bases). The CDR3 contains 15 residues. Trimming pared 7 bases from V and 5 bases from J, leaving 17 bases between. Germline V CDR1 and CDR2: SEHNR, FQNEAQ (reference sequence). This CDR3 reads CASKPPTDANEKLFF. The DNA for the CDR3 is TGTGCCAGCAAGCCGCCGACAGACGCGAATGAAAAACTGTTTTTT.

This clonotype was found many times. The CDR3 DNA reads as TGCAGCGTTGAAGTCACCAGGGGCCAAAACATTCAGTACTTC. It specifies CSVEVTRGQNIQYF. V usage is TRBV29-1 and J usage is TRBJ2-4; a weak D match, TRBD1 (6 bases). CDR1 SQVTM and CDR2 ANQGSEA come from the germline V gene. This CDR3 is 14 amino acids long. Deletions cut 1 base from V and 5 bases from J, with 12 bases between.

This clonotype was seen a few times. The rearrangement joins TRBV6-5 to TRBJ1-5; 8 nucleotides line up with TRBD1. Trimming removed 2 bases from V and 3 bases from J; junction bases left unmatched: 6. Looked up from germline, CDR1 is MNHEY and CDR2 is SVGAGI. The length of the CDR3 is 16 residues. The CDR3 DNA reads TGTGCCAGCAGTTACCCCTCGGACAGGGTCAATCAGCCCCAGCATTTT. Translating it yields CASSYPSDRVNQPQHF.

This clonotype appeared many times. CDR3 bases: TGTGCCAGCAGTACCAACAGGGAAAGAACCTACGAGCAGTACTTC. This translates into CASSTNRERTYEQYF. The V and J genes are TRBV12-3 or TRBV12-4 and TRBJ2-7; D possibly corresponds to TRBD1 (6 bases). Deletions cut 5 bases from V and 2 bases from J, with 16 bases between. The CDR3 spans 15 residues.

The gene calls are TRBV5-5 and TRBJ2-3; 7 bases are shared with TRBD2. The CDR3 length is 17 residues. Losses at the gene ends were 4 bases for V and 8 bases for J; bases not matched to a gene: 19. Per germline, CDR1 SGHKS and CDR2 YYEKEE (reference sequence). CDR3 residues: CASSHETYYWERGTQYF. CDR3 DNA: TGTGCCAGCAGCCACGAGACGTATTACTGGGAGCGGGGTACGCAGTATTTT.

There are many counts of this clonotype. The chain joins TRBV14 to TRBJ2-1; D is uncertain. Trimming removed 3 bases at V and 4 bases at J, with 4 bases between. Germline assignment: CDR1 SGHDN and CDR2 FVKESK. The CDR3 is made up of 12 amino acids. CDR3 DNA sequence: TGTGCCAGCAGCCACCGATACAATGAGCAGTTCTTC. Its protein is CASSHRYNEQFF.

This clonotype came up a few times. The chain employs TRBV4-1 and TRBJ2-3; no clear D gene. Germline CDR1 reads MGHRA; CDR2 reads YSYEKL. The CDR3 length is 15 residues. V was trimmed by 0 bases and J by 6 bases, leaving 13 bases between them. The CDR3 DNA reads as TGCGCCAGCAGCCAAGACAGAACTACCGGGGATACGCAGTATTTT. This codes for CASSQDRTTGDTQYF.

J is TRBJ1-4 and V is TRBV20-1; TRBD1 matches at 8 bases. Trimming took 3 bases from V and 7 from J; bases not matched to a gene: 4. There are 13 residues in the CDR3. Germline V lookup: CDR1 DFQATT, CDR2 SNEGSKA (reference sequence). The CDR3 DNA follows: TGCAGTGCTAGGGACAGGGAAGGTGAAAAACTGTTTTTT. It encodes CSARDREGEKLFF.

In this sample, this clonotype turned up a few times. The chain carries TRBV15 and TRBJ1-2, with D perhaps TRBD1 (5 bases). Trimming cost V 0 bases and J 12 bases, with 14 bases left between them. CDR3 length: 13 amino acids. Germline CDR1 LNHNV, CDR2 YYDKDF (reference sequence). The CDR3 here is CATSRDRGTADTF. CDR3 nucleotide sequence: TGTGCCACCAGCAGAGATCGTGGGACGGCCGACACCTTC.

The chain carries TRBV24-1 and TRBJ2-1; D is possibly TRBD2 (5 bases). This CDR3 has 14 amino acids. Looked up from germline, CDR1 is KGHDR and CDR2 is SFDVKD. Deletions cut 5 bases from V and 8 bases from J, with 15 bases between. CDR3 DNA sequence: TGTGCCACCAGTGTTGGCGGGCGGTCGGATGAGCAGTTCTTC. This gives the protein CATSVGGRSDEQFF.

The chain carries TRBV20-1 and TRBJ2-1, with D perhaps matching TRBD1 (6 bases). The CDR3 consists of 16 residues. V was pared by 3 bases and J by 9 bases, with 24 bases between. Germline CDR1 and CDR2: DFQATT and SNEGSKA (reference sequence). The CDR3 region has the DNA TGCAGTGCTAGTGTCCCGGGACAAGGGTTTTCGGGTGAGCAGTTCTTC. It encodes CSASVPGQGFSGEQFF.

This chain connects TRBV12-3 or TRBV12-4 to TRBJ2-1; 14 nucleotides align to TRBD2. V was pared by 3 bases and J by 8 bases, with 3 bases of the junction left unmatched. This CDR3 contains 15 residues. The CDR3 DNA follows: TGTGCCAGCAGTTTTGGACTAGCGGGGGGACATGAGCAGTTCTTC. As protein: CASSFGLAGGHEQFF.

This clonotype was found a few times. The genes are TRBV3-1 and TRBJ2-1; 10 positions agree with TRBD2. Germline V gene sequence: CDR1 LGHDT, CDR2 YNNKEL (reference sequence). There are 17 residues in the CDR3. The V and J ends lost 1 base and 7 bases, in that order; junction bases with no gene match: 10. CDR3 DNA sequence: TGTGCCAGCAGCCAAGGTGGGCTAGCGGGAGTCTGGAATGAGCAGTTCTTC. This sequence encodes CASSQGGLAGVWNEQFF.

The V call is TRBV2, the J call TRBJ1-1; D not certain. Germline V gene sequence: CDR1 SNHLY, CDR2 FYNNEI. The CDR3 covers 14 residues. V was cut by 5 bases and J by 1 base, with 11 bases left in between. CDR3 nucleotides: TGTGCCAGCAGTTCACGGATTAGGAACACTGAAGCTTTCTTT. Translated, it gives CASSSRIRNTEAFF.